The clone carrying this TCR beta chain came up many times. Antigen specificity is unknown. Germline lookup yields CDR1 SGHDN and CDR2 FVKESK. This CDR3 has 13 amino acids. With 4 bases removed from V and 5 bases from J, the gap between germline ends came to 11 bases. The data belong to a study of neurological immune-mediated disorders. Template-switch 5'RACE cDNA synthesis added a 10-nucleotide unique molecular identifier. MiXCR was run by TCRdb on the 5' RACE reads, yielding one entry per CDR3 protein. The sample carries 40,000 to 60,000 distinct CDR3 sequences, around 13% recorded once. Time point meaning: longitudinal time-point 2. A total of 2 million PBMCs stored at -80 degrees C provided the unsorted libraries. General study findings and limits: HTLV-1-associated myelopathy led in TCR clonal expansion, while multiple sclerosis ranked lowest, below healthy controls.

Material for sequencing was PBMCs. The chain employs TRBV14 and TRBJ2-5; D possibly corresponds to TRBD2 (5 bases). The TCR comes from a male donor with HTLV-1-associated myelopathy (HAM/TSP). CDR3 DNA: TGTGCCAGCAGCCTCGGAGGAGAGGAGACCCAGTACTTC. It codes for CASSLGGEETQYF.